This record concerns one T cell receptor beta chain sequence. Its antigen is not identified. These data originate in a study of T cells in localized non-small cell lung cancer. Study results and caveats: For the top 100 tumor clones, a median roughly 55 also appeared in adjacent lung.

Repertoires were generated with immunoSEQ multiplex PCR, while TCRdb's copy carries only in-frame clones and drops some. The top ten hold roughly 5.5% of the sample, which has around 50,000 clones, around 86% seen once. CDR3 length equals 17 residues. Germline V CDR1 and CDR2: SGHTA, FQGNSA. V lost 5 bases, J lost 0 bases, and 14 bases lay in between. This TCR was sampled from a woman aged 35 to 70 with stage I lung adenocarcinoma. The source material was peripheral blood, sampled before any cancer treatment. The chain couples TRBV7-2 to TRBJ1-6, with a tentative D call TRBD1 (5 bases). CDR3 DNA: TGTGCCAGCAGCGGACGGGGGGTGAGCTCCTATAATTCACCCCTCCACTTT. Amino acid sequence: CASSGRGVSSYNSPLHF.